Listed here are 24 T cell receptor beta chains from one sample, sequenced in a study of T cell responses to AZD1222 COVID-19 vaccine (dated by TCRdb to about 2021). The sample's time point label, in plain terms: baseline before first vaccination. Libraries were constructed by the immunoSEQ multiplex PCR assay. Not all clones reach the TCRdb copy of this immuneACCESS table, which keeps in-frame sequences only. Checked studies attribute under half of the gap to unresolved V genes and leave the rest unexplained. In this sample the table shows approximately 120,000 clones, roughly 93% of which occur a single time. Jointly, the top ten make up 2.5% to 4% of the sample. The sample here was peripheral blood, taken on day 0 of AZD1222 vaccination. The receptors originated from an adult in good health.

J is TRBJ1-2 and V is TRBV5-5; D is unresolved. CDR3 length: 13 amino acids. V shed 0 bases and J shed 5 bases, with 8 bases lying between them. CDR1 is SGHKS and CDR2 is YYEKEE in the germline V gene (reference sequence). CDR3 sequence reads: CASSLEQIYGYTF. The CDR3 nucleotides read TGTGCCAGCAGCTTGGAACAGATATATGGCTACACCTTC.

This clone showed up just once. The rearrangement uses TRBV18 and TRBJ1-1, with TRBD1 matching over 7 bases. The CDR3 covers 15 residues. V lost 6 bases, J lost 3 bases, and 10 bases stayed unmatched. Germline V gene data show CDR1 as KGHSH and CDR2 as LQKENI. Here the CDR3 DNA reads TGTGCCAGCTCTCTTCGACAGGGATTTGACACTGAAGCTTTCTTT. This translates into CASSLRQGFDTEAFF.

The genes are TRBV20-1 and TRBJ1-1; no clear D gene. The CDR3 runs to 13 residues. Germline CDR1 reads DFQATT; CDR2 reads SNEGSKA (reference sequence). The V and J ends lost 3 bases and 6 bases respectively, with 14 bases between them. The CDR3 nucleotides are TGCAGTGCTAGTCGAGTGGAAAACGCTGAAGCTTTCTTT. Translation gives CSASRVENAEAFF.

This clone has a single count. This chain links TRBV19 with TRBJ1-1, with a tentative D call TRBD1 (6 bases). The CDR3 runs 15 residues. V was pared by 7 bases and J by 1 base, with 16 bases between. Germline V gene data show CDR1 as LNHDA and CDR2 as SQIVND (reference sequence). CDR3 DNA sequence: TGTGCCAGTATCGAACAGGGTAGGGGGAACACTGAAGCTTTCTTT. As protein: CASIEQGRGNTEAFF.

This sequence joins TRBV9 and TRBJ1-1, with TRBD1 matching 10 bases. This CDR3 is built from 15 residues. From germline, CDR1 is SGDLS and CDR2 YYNGEE. Trimming removed 4 bases from V and 4 bases from J; junction bases left unmatched: 7. The CDR3 loop is CASSPRQGAPTEAFF. CDR3 sequence (DNA): TGTGCCAGCAGCCCTAGACAGGGGGCGCCCACTGAAGCTTTCTTT.

This clone was recorded only once. V is TRBV18 and J is TRBJ2-3; 8 nucleotides match TRBD1. The germline gives CDR1 KGHSH, CDR2 LQKENI. The trim removed 4 bases at V and 2 bases at J, leaving 5 bases unmatched. The CDR3 spans 15 residues. The CDR3 sequence is CASSLSTGDTDTQYF. The CDR3 coding sequence is TGTGCCAGCTCACTTTCGACAGGGGACACAGATACGCAGTATTTT.

The V gene is TRBV6-5, the J gene TRBJ1-1; D ambiguous. V lost 6 bases to trimming and J lost 1 base, with 9 bases between them. The germline V gene has CDR1 MNHEY and CDR2 SVGAGI. This CDR3 contains 13 residues. The CDR3 loop reads CASRLEPNTEAFF. DNA for the CDR3: TGTGCCAGCAGGCTCGAGCCGAACACTGAAGCTTTCTTT.

The J gene is TRBJ1-1, the V gene TRBV28; D remains unclear. The V and J ends lost 5 bases and 3 bases respectively, with 10 bases between them. CDR3 length: 13 residues. The germline V gene encodes CDR1 MDHEN and CDR2 SYDVKM. The CDR3, as DNA: TGTGCCAGCAGTATCGGTGCTGACACTGAAGCTTTCTTT. Translation gives CASSIGADTEAFF.

The chain carries TRBV7-3 and TRBJ2-1, with D possibly being TRBD1 (6 bases). This CDR3 comprises 16 residues. Trimming removed 2 bases at V and 4 bases at J, with 15 bases between. Germline CDR1 is SGHTA and CDR2 is FQGTGA. The CDR3 nucleotides read TGTGCCAGCAGCTTACAGGGGACGTCAATTTACAATGAGCAGTTCTTC. Encoded protein: CASSLQGTSIYNEQFF.

The J gene is TRBJ2-1, the V gene TRBV27; D may match TRBD1 or TRBD2 (6 bases each). The V end was cut by 3 bases, the J end by 7 bases, with 10 bases between. The CDR3 runs 13 residues. Germline values: CDR1 MNHEY, CDR2 SMNVEV (reference sequence). CDR3: CASSLGGLNEQFF. CDR3 coding DNA: TGTGCCAGCAGTTTGGGGGGCTTGAATGAGCAGTTCTTC.

The V and J genes are TRBV6-6 and TRBJ1-3, with 8 bases matching TRBD1. This CDR3 region has 14 residues. CDR1 is MNHNY, CDR2 SVGAGI, per germline (reference sequence). After removal of 5 bases from V and 4 bases from J, the junction contained 4 bases not matched to a gene. The CDR3 sequence: CASSRDRSGNTIYF. DNA of the CDR3: TGTGCCAGCAGTCGGGACAGGTCCGGAAACACCATATATTTT.

This clone was seen a few times. The V and J genes are TRBV19 and TRBJ1-3; D remains unclear. The CDR3 length is 16 residues. The V end was cut by 6 bases, the J end by 0 bases, with 15 bases between. Looked up from germline, CDR1 is LNHDA and CDR2 is SQIVND (reference sequence). As DNA, the CDR3 is TGTGCCAGTAGACCCTTCGCGGGGAGCTCTGGAAACACCATATATTTT. Amino acid sequence: CASRPFAGSSGNTIYF.

V is TRBV27 and J is TRBJ2-1; 13 bases match TRBD2. This CDR3 is 12 amino acids long. Germline assignment: CDR1 MNHEY and CDR2 SMNVEV (reference sequence). V shed 10 bases, J shed 10 bases, and the junction held 4 bases outside the gene matches. The CDR3 loop is CATMGLAGEQFF. CDR3 nucleotides: TGTGCCACCATGGGACTAGCGGGGGAGCAGTTCTTC.

The chain combines TRBV5-1 with TRBJ1-4, with unresolved D. CDR3 length: 14 residues. Germline V lookup: CDR1 SGHRS, CDR2 YFSETQ. V lost 1 base and J lost 3, with 7 bases in between. CDR3 loop: CASSLNGANEKLFF. The DNA for the CDR3 is TGCGCCAGCAGCTTGAACGGAGCTAATGAAAAACTGTTTTTT.

The genes are TRBV5-6 and TRBJ2-1; the D is unclear. From germline, CDR1 is SGHDT and CDR2 YYEEEE. The V end was cut by 2 bases, the J end by 0 bases, with 6 bases between. This CDR3 is 14 amino acids long. DNA of the CDR3: TGTGCCAGCAGCTTTAACCCCTCCTACAATGAGCAGTTCTTC. It specifies CASSFNPSYNEQFF.

The chain employs TRBV6-2 or TRBV6-3 and TRBJ1-4; D unclear. Trimming removed 6 bases at V and 3 bases at J, with 8 bases between. This CDR3 comprises 13 residues. Germline V gene data show CDR1 as MNHEY and CDR2 as SVGEGT. The CDR3 is CASSKASNEKLFF. In DNA form, the CDR3 reads TGTGCCAGCAGCAAGGCGTCTAATGAAAAACTGTTTTTT.

The gene calls are TRBV6-1 and TRBJ1-2; 7 bases line up with TRBD1. The CDR3 spans 17 residues. CDR1 MNHNS and CDR2 SASEGT come from the germline V gene. The V segment lost 4 bases and the J segment 3 bases; nucleotides outside the gene matches: 14. The chain's CDR3 is CASSGPKPGQRYYGYTF. In DNA form, the CDR3 reads TGTGCCAGCAGTGGACCAAAACCGGGACAGAGATACTATGGCTACACCTTC.

This sequence joins TRBV5-1 and TRBJ2-6, with 9 bases aligning to TRBD2. The CDR3 consists of 17 residues. Germline CDR1 is SGHRS and CDR2 is YFSETQ. V was clipped by 8 bases and J by 0 bases; unmatched bases: 9. CDR3 coding DNA: TGCGCCAGTAGGGGCGGGAGGGAAAGCTCTGGGGCCAACGTCCTGACTTTC. Protein product: CASRGGRESSGANVLTF.

The chain joins TRBV12-5 to TRBJ1-1; TRBD1 aligns across 10 bases. Germline-derived CDR1 and CDR2 are LGHNT and FRNRAP. The J segment lost 0 bases and the V segment lost 6 bases, leaving 4 bases of the junction unmatched. The CDR3 consists of 15 residues. The CDR3 reads CASGPGQGLNTEAFF. CDR3 sequence (DNA): TGTGCTAGTGGCCCGGGACAGGGGTTGAACACTGAAGCTTTCTTT.

This clone was seen only a few times. This chain connects TRBV5-4 to TRBJ1-2, with D maybe TRBD1 (6 bases). With 0 bases removed from V and 4 bases from J, the gap between germline ends came to 16 bases. This CDR3 comprises 16 residues. The germline gives CDR1 SGHNT, CDR2 YYREEE (reference sequence). DNA for the CDR3: TGTGCCAGCAGCTTGGGGAACAGGGCCTCCCTCTATGGCTACACCTTC. It specifies CASSLGNRASLYGYTF.

This clone has only one observation. The V gene is TRBV27, the J gene TRBJ2-3; a possible D gene is TRBD2 (6 bases). The germline V gene has CDR1 MNHEY and CDR2 SMNVEV (reference sequence). CDR3 size: 13 residues. V lost 3 bases to trimming and J lost 6 bases, with 10 bases between them. The DNA for the CDR3 is TGTGCCAGCAGTTTGGGAGGCCCGGATACGCAGTATTTT. It is translated as CASSLGGPDTQYF.

The rearrangement links TRBV6-5 to TRBJ1-3; the D gene is possibly TRBD1 (6 bases). V lost 2 bases to trimming and J lost 4 bases, with 15 bases between them. CDR1 MNHEY and CDR2 SVGAGI come from the germline V gene. This CDR3 region has 16 residues. In nucleotides, the CDR3 is TGTGCCAGCAGTTACGGAGGGAGGGGGTCGGGAAACACCATATATTTT. Its protein is CASSYGGRGSGNTIYF.

This chain uses TRBV2 with TRBJ2-3; 12 bases agree with TRBD2. The V gene's germline CDR1 is SNHLY and CDR2 FYNNEI. The CDR3 contains 15 residues. Germline trimming cut 5 bases from V and 1 base from J; bases unmatched to any gene: 1. CDR3 in DNA: TGTGCCAGCAGTAGACTAGCGGGAGGCACAGATACGCAGTATTTT. The encoded protein is CASSRLAGGTDTQYF.

The chain links TRBV30 to TRBJ1-3; D gene uncertain. Germline-derived CDR1 and CDR2 are GTSNPN and SVGIG (reference sequence). The CDR3 runs 16 residues. The ends were cut back, 0 bases at V and 0 bases at J, with 12 bases in the middle. CDR3 nucleotide sequence: TGTGCCTGGAGTGTATTTCTCGGCAGCTCTGGAAACACCATATATTTT. It translates to CAWSVFLGSSGNTIYF.